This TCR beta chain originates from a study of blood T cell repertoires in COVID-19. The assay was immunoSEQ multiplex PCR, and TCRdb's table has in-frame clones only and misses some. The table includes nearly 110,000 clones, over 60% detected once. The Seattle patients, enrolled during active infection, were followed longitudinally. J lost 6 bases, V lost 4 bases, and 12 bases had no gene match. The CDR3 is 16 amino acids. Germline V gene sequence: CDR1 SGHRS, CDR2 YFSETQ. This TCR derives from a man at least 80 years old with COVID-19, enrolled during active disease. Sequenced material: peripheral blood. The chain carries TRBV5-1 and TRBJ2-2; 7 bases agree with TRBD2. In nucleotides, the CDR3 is TGCGCCAGCAGCCGACTGGGGCGGGAGAATTCCGGGGAGCTGTTTTTT. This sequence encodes CASSRLGRENSGELFF.